The 9 T cell receptor beta chains below all came from one sample that was sequenced in a study of blood T cell repertoires in COVID-19. Sequenced by immunoSEQ multiplex PCR; TCRdb stores in-frame clones only, minus some. The table lists under 250,000 clones, 85% of them singletons. The source material was peripheral blood. These TCRs come from a woman in her 70s with COVID-19, enrolled during active disease.

This clone was seen only once. The rearrangement uses TRBV7-8 and TRBJ1-3; 7 bases agree with TRBD1. The CDR3 contains 15 residues. Trimming at V came to 0 bases and at J to 5 bases, leaving 4 bases not matched to a gene. Germline CDR1 reads SGHVS; CDR2 reads FQNEAQ. The CDR3 DNA sequence: TGTGCCAGCAGCTTAGCGGGACAGTTGAGAAACACCATATATTTT. Amino acid sequence: CASSLAGQLRNTIYF.

The chain uses TRBV25-1 and TRBJ1-2, with D perhaps matching TRBD1 (5 bases). Germline CDR1 is MGHDK and CDR2 is SYGVNS. V lost 3 bases to trimming and J lost 2 bases, with 13 bases between them. This CDR3 comprises 15 residues. CDR3 nucleotide sequence: TGTGCCAGCAGTGAGGGGGGGGAGGGGAACTATGGCTACACCTTC. This encodes CASSEGGEGNYGYTF.

The CDR3 coding sequence is TGTGCCAGCAGTCGAACAGACACTGAAGCTTTCTTT. Translating gives CASSRTDTEAFF. This sequence joins TRBV6-5 and TRBJ1-1; D not certain. The CDR3 sequence is 12 residues long. V was pared by 5 bases and J by 3 bases, with 7 bases between. In germline, CDR1 is MNHEY, CDR2 SVGAGI.

The chain has TRBV5-6 and TRBJ1-1, with 9 bases identical to TRBD1. Germline values: CDR1 SGHDT, CDR2 YYEEEE. After removal of 2 bases from V and 1 base from J, the junction contained 3 bases not matched to a gene. CDR3 length: 15 amino acids. CDR3 protein: CASSLPGQGNTEAFF. The DNA for the CDR3 is TGTGCCAGCAGCTTACCGGGACAGGGGAACACTGAAGCTTTCTTT.

J is TRBJ1-6 and V is TRBV7-3; 7 bases map to TRBD1. The V segment lost 5 bases and the J segment 2 bases; nucleotides outside the gene matches: 3. CDR1 SGHTA and CDR2 FQGTGA come from the germline V gene. This CDR3 contains 15 residues. CDR3 sequence reads: CASSQGQTYNSPLHF. The CDR3 DNA reads as TGTGCCAGCAGCCAGGGACAGACCTATAATTCACCCCTCCACTTT.

This chain connects TRBV7-9 to TRBJ2-3; 11 bases align to TRBD1. This CDR3 has 15 residues. Unmatched junction bases numbered 6, after V lost 6 bases and J lost 4 bases. Looked up from germline, CDR1 is SEHNR and CDR2 is FQNEAQ (reference sequence). The CDR3 here is CASRAGTGGSDTQYF. In DNA form, the CDR3 reads TGTGCCAGCAGGGCCGGGACAGGGGGTTCAGATACGCAGTATTTT.

This clone was detected once. The J gene is TRBJ1-3, the V gene TRBV9; TRBD1 agrees at 7 bases. Germline-derived CDR1 and CDR2 are SGDLS and YYNGEE. The V gene end was trimmed by 3 bases and the J gene end by 4 bases; junction bases not matched to a gene: 7. This CDR3 has 15 amino acids. CDR3 protein: CASSARDSFGNTIYF. The CDR3 region has the DNA TGTGCCAGCAGCGCCCGGGACAGTTTCGGAAACACCATATATTTT.

The chain employs TRBV5-1 and TRBJ2-7, with 8 positions matching TRBD1. There are 15 residues in the CDR3. Germline V CDR1 and CDR2: SGHRS, YFSETQ. V trimming: 5 bases; J trimming: 2 bases; junction bases outside the gene matches: 9. CDR3 protein: CASRGAGQATYEQYF. DNA for the CDR3: TGCGCCAGCAGGGGTGCGGGACAGGCGACCTACGAGCAGTACTTC.

This chain uses TRBV6-2 or TRBV6-3 with TRBJ1-4; 9 bases line up with TRBD1. In germline, CDR1 is MNHEY, CDR2 SVGEGT. J lost 1 base, V lost 2 bases, and 8 bases had no gene match. The CDR3 is made up of 18 amino acids. DNA for the CDR3: TGTGCCAGCAGTTACGGCGGACAGGGGAGAGGAACTAATGAAAAACTGTTTTTT. Its protein is CASSYGGQGRGTNEKLFF.